The 10 T cell receptor beta chains presented below share a single source sample, sequenced in a study of long-term antiretroviral therapy in people with HIV. Samples were assayed with immunoSEQ v3.0 at survey level. Here immunoSEQ multiplex PCR was the method, and the copy in TCRdb shows in-frame clones only, minus some. In the table there are about 39,000 clones, 86% of which are singletons. Source: unsorted PBMCs, taken 1.2 years after starting antiretroviral therapy. Receptors were obtained from a woman aged 45 to 65 with HIV.

A few counts support this clone. The chain recombines TRBV11-2 with TRBJ2-5; 7 positions match TRBD1. This CDR3 has 13 residues. Unmatched junction bases numbered 1, after V lost 5 bases and J lost 1 base. Germline lookup yields CDR1 SGHAT and CDR2 FQNNGV. The CDR3 here is CASSTGVQETQYF. DNA for the CDR3: TGTGCCAGCAGCACAGGGGTCCAAGAGACCCAGTACTTC.

The chain couples TRBV6-1 to TRBJ2-5, with D perhaps matching TRBD1 or TRBD2 (6 bases each). Germline assignment: CDR1 MNHNS and CDR2 SASEGT. Trimming took off 7 bases at V and 7 bases at J, with 22 bases between the two ends. This CDR3 contains 15 residues. CDR3 in DNA: TGTGCCAGCACCTCGCATCCAGGGGAGGAGGGGACCCAGTACTTC. This translates into CASTSHPGEEGTQYF.

The chain carries TRBV2 and TRBJ2-7; possibly TRBD2 for D (7 bases). Germline CDR1 and CDR2: SNHLY and FYNNEI. Trimming left V 2 bases short and J 7 bases short, with 12 bases between. The CDR3 loop spans 13 amino acids. The CDR3 DNA reads TGTGCCAGCAGTGAACAGGGAGGGGGAGAGCAGTACTTC. It encodes CASSEQGGGEQYF.

The chain recombines TRBV30 with TRBJ1-4; TRBD1 agrees at 8 bases. After removal of 7 bases from V and 7 bases from J, the junction contained 8 bases not matched to a gene. The length of the CDR3 is 13 residues. Germline CDR1 GTSNPN, CDR2 SVGIG (reference sequence). CDR3 bases: TGTGCCTCGACAGGGGAATGGGCTGAAAAACTGTTTTTT. Protein product: CASTGEWAEKLFF.

V usage is TRBV29-1 and J usage is TRBJ2-2; TRBD1 matches 8 bases. The length of the CDR3 is 17 residues. CDR1 and CDR2 from the germline V gene are SQVTM and ANQGSEA. Trimming took 0 bases from V and 6 from J; bases not matched to a gene: 12. The CDR3 here is CSVEDLGGQGPSGELFF. The DNA for the CDR3 is TGCAGCGTTGAAGATCTTGGAGGACAGGGACCATCCGGGGAGCTGTTTTTT.

V gene TRBV13 combines with J gene TRBJ1-1; D ambiguous. In germline, CDR1 is PRHDT, CDR2 FYEKMQ (reference sequence). CDR3 length: 15 amino acids. The ends were cut back, 3 bases at V and 0 bases at J, with 11 bases in the middle. The CDR3 sequence: CASSLEGRMNTEAFF. Written as DNA, the CDR3 is TGTGCCAGCAGCTTGGAAGGACGGATGAACACTGAAGCTTTCTTT.

The chain has TRBV7-2 and TRBJ1-5; TRBD1 is a possible D gene (5 bases). The CDR3 runs 15 residues. The V and J ends lost 3 bases and 5 bases respectively, with 14 bases between them. CDR1 SGHTA and CDR2 FQGNSA come from the germline V gene. This CDR3 reads CASSFTWQGHQPQHF. In DNA, the CDR3 is TGTGCCAGCAGCTTTACTTGGCAGGGTCATCAGCCCCAGCATTTT.

The rearrangement uses TRBV4-1 and TRBJ1-6; 9 bases fit TRBD1. The V segment lost 4 bases and the J segment 10 bases; nucleotides outside the gene matches: 14. Germline-derived CDR1 and CDR2 are MGHRA and YSYEKL. There are 17 residues in the CDR3. The CDR3 nucleotides read TGCGCCAGCAGCCTCCCGTCTCATGGGACAGGGTTATCACCCCTCCACTTT. Translation gives CASSLPSHGTGLSPLHF.

This clone was counted a single time. The chain joins TRBV29-1 to TRBJ2-1; either TRBD1 or TRBD2 may fit D (6 bases each). CDR1 SQVTM and CDR2 ANQGSEA come from the germline V gene. This CDR3 has 13 residues. Trimming shortened V by 6 bases and J by 5 bases, and 14 bases separated the two germline ends. The chain's CDR3 is CSVGRRGNNEQFF. CDR3 sequence (DNA): TGCAGCGTAGGGCGGAGGGGGAACAATGAGCAGTTCTTC.

The chain links TRBV7-2 to TRBJ1-4; D is ambiguous. The V end lost 0 bases, the J end lost 9 bases, and 17 bases lay between the germline ends. Germline CDR1 and CDR2: SGHTA and FQGNSA. This CDR3 region has 16 residues. CDR3 sequence (DNA): TGTGCCAGCAGCTTAGCCCGGGGAGTAGCAGCCCAAAAACTGTTTTTT. This translates into CASSLARGVAAQKLFF.